This T cell receptor (beta chain) comes out of a study of blood T cells in healthy people across ages. Study-level findings and limits: Diversity of TCR beta per million T cells declined in a roughly linear way with age.

To note about this clonotype: Its specificity is not known.

Combining a sample-barcoded 5' primer with a J-beta primer mix, a second PCR ran for about 7 to 11 cycles. Using its own MiXCR run on the 5' RACE reads, TCRdb lists one record per CDR3 protein. Of some 800,000 distinct CDR3 sequences listed, about 25% are singletons. This CDR3 contains 12 residues. V was clipped by 8 bases and J by 2 bases, with 4 bases between them. The data also belong to a second study, concerning T cells of mothers and their children. That paper states: The effect of thymic selection on TCR recombination output is similar between related and unrelated pairs. Related pairs of mothers and children showed slightly higher, non-significant overlap versus unrelated pairs.

The rearrangement uses TRBV12-3 or TRBV12-4 and TRBJ2-6; D remains ambiguous. The specimen was blood. The sequence came from a boy younger than 18 in good health. The CDR3 sequence is CASATGANVLTF. Written as DNA, the CDR3 is TGTGCCAGCGCCACTGGGGCCAACGTCCTGACTTTC.